This TCR beta chain was captured by sequencing in a study of cytomegalovirus exposure and HLA in healthy donors. Findings and limits, study-wide: In a later analysis, specific HLA alleles were associated with under 20,000 TCR beta sequences at a 0.05 false discovery rate. Researchers reported in a later analysis that a missense DCLRE1C variant was tied to TCR beta V- and J-gene trimming. A later analysis reported that several of the most significant clusters appeared to be linked to common viral pathogens, among them Epstein-Barr virus.

Researchers ran the PCR with 60 Vbeta and 13 Jbeta primers. Profiled with immunoSEQ multiplex PCR; TCRdb holds only in-frame clones, not every one. The sample has 150,000 to 200,000 clones; around three quarters are singletons. In this sample, this clone turned up once. Its cognate antigen is unknown. Donors sampled were nominally healthy, though unrecorded immune exposures were likely. The sequence derives from a young woman in good health and CMV-seropositive. The sample consisted of PBMCs.

CDR3 sequence: CASREQGHFDYEQYF. CDR3 in DNA: TGTGCCAGCAGAGAACAGGGGCACTTCGACTACGAGCAGTACTTC. This sequence joins TRBV5-4 and TRBJ2-7, with 7 nucleotides matching TRBD1. The length of the CDR3 is 15 residues. V lost 5 bases to trimming and J lost 3 bases; unmatched junction nucleotides: 11. Germline lookup yields CDR1 SGHNT and CDR2 YYREEE (reference sequence). The whole variable domain, remainder taken from reference TRBV5-4 and TRBJ2-7, is ETGVTQSPTHLIKTRGQQVTLRCSSQSGHNTVSWYQQALGQGPQFIFQYYREEENGRGNFPPRFSGLQFPNYSSELNVNALELDDSALYLCASREQGHFDYEQYFGPGTRLTVT.